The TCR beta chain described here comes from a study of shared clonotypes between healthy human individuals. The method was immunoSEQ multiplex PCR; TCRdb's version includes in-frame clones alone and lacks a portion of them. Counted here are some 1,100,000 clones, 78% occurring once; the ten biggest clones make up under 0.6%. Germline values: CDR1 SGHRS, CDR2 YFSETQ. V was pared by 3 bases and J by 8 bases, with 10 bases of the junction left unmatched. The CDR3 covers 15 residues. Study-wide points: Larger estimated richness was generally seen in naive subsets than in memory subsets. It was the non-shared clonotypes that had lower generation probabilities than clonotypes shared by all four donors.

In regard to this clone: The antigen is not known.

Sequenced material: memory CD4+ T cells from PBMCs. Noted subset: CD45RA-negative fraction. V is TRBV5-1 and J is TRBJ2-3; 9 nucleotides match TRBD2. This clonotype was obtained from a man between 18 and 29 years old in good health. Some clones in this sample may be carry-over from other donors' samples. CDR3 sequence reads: CASSSSTAGGGTQYF. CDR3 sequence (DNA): TGCGCCAGCAGCTCATCCACAGCGGGAGGAGGTACGCAGTATTTT.